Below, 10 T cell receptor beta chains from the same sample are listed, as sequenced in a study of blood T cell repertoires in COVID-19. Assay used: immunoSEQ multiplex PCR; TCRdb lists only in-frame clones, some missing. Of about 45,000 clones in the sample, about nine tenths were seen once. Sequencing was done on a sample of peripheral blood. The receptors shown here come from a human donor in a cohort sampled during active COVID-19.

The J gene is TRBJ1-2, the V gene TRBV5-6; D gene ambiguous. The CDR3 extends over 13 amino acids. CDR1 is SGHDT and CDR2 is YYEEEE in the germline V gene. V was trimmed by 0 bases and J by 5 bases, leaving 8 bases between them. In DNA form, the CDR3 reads TGTGCCAGCAGCTTGGGGACTCTGTATGGCTACACCTTC. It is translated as CASSLGTLYGYTF.

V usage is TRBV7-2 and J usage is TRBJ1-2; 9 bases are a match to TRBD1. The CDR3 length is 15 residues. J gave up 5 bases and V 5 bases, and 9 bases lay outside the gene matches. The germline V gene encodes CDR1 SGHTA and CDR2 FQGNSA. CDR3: CASSRDRESWYGYTF. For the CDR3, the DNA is TGTGCCAGCAGCCGGGACAGGGAATCTTGGTATGGCTACACCTTC.

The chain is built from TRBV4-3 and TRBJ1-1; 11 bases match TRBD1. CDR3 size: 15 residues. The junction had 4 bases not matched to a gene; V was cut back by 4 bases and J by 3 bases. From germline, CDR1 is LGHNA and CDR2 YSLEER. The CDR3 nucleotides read TGCGCCAGCAGCCTGGGACAGGGGGACGACACTGAAGCTTTCTTT. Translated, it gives CASSLGQGDDTEAFF.

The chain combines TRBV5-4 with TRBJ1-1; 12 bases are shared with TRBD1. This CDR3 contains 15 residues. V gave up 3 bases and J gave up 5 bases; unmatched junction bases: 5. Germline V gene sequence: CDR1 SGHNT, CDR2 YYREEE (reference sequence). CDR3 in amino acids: CASSSRDRGRTEAFF. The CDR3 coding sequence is TGTGCCAGCAGCTCCCGGGACAGGGGGCGGACTGAAGCTTTCTTT.

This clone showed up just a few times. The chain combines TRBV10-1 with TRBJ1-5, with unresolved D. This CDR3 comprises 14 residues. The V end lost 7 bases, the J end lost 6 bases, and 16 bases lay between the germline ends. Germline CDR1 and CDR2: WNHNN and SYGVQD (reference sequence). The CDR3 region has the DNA TGCGCCAGCACCGACCCGAGGCCTAGTCAGCCCCAGCATTTT. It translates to CASTDPRPSQPQHF.

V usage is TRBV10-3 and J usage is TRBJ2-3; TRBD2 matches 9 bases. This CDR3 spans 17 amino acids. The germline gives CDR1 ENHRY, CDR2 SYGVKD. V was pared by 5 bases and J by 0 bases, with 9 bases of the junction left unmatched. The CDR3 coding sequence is TGTGCCATCAGTAGGACTAGCGTCGCCTCTAGCACAGATACGCAGTATTTT. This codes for CAISRTSVASSTDTQYF.

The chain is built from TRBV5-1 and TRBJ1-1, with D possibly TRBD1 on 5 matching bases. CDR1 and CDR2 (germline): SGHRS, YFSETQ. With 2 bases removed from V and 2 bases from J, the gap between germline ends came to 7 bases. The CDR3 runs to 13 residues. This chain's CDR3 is CASSFQGNTEAFF. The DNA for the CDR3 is TGCGCCAGCAGCTTTCAGGGTAACACTGAAGCTTTCTTT.

The CDR3 spells CASSVDTGTATEKLFF. CDR3 coding DNA: TGTGCCAGCAGCGTAGACACCGGGACAGCGACGGAAAAACTGTTTTTT. This chain connects TRBV9 to TRBJ1-4; 7 bases line up with TRBD1. Looked up from germline, CDR1 is SGDLS and CDR2 is YYNGEE. This CDR3 is built from 16 residues. V gave up 0 bases and J gave up 8 bases; unmatched junction bases: 10.

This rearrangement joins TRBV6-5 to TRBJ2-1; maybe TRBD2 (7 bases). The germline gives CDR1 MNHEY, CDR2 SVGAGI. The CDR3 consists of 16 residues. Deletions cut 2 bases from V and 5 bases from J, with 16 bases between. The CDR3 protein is CASSYGSTGGHNEQFF. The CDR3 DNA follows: TGTGCCAGCAGTTACGGGAGTACGGGGGGCCACAATGAGCAGTTCTTC.

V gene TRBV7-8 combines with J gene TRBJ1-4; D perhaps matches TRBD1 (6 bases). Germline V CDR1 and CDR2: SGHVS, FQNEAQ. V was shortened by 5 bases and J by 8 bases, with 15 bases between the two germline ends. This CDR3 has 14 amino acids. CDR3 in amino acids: CASSQTQGYEKLFF. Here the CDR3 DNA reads TGTGCCAGCAGCCAGACACAGGGTTACGAAAAACTGTTTTTT.